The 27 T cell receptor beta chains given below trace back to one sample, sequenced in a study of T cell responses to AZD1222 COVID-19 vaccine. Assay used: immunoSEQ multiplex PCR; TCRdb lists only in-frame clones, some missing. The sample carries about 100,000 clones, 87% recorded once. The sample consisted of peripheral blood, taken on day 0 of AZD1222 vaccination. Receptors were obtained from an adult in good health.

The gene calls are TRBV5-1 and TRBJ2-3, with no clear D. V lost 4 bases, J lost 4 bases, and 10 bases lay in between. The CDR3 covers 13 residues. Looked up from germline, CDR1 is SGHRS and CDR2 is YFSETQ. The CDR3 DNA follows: TGCGCCAGCAGCAAGAAATTTGCAGATACGCAGTATTTT. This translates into CASSKKFADTQYF.

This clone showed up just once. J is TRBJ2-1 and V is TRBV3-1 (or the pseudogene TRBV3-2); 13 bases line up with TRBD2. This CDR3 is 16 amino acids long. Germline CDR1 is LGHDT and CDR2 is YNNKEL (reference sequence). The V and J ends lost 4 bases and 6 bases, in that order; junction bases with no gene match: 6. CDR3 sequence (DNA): TGTGCCAGCAGCCGGCTGACTAGCGGGAGGATCAATGAGCAGTTCTTC. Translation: CASSRLTSGRINEQFF.

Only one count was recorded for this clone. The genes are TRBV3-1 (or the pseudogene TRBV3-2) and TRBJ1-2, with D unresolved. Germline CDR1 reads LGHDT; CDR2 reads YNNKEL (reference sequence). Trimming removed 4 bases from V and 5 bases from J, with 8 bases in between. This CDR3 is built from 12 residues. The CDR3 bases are TGTGCCAGCAGCCCTTTCTTATATGGCTACACCTTC. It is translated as CASSPFLYGYTF.

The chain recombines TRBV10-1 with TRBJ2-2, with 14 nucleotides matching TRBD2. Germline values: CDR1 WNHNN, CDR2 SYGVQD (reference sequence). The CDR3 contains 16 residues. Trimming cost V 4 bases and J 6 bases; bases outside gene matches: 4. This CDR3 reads CASSGPGLAGAGELFF. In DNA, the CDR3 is TGCGCCAGCAGTGGGCCGGGACTAGCGGGAGCCGGGGAGCTGTTTTTT.

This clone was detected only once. CDR3 sequence reads: CATSRGAGYNEQFF. The CDR3 DNA follows: TGTGCCACCAGCCGGGGCGCGGGGTACAATGAGCAGTTCTTC. J is TRBJ2-1 and V is TRBV15, with D perhaps TRBD2 (6 bases). V was trimmed by 5 bases and J by 4 bases, leaving 12 bases between them. The germline CDR1 and CDR2 sequences are LNHNV and YYDKDF (reference sequence). The CDR3 spans 14 residues.

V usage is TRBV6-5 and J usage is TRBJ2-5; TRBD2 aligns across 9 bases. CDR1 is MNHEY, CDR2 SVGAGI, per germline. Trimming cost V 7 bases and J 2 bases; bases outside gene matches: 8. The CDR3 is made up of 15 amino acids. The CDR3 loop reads CASNLNSGRQETQYF. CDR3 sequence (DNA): TGTGCCAGCAATCTGAATAGCGGGAGACAAGAGACCCAGTACTTC.

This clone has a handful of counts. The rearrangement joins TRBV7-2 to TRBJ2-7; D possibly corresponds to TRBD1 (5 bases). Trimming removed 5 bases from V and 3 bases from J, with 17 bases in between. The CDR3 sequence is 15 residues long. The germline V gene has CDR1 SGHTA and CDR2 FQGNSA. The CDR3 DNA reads TGTGCCAGCAGCCTTATAAGGCGACAGAGCTACGAGCAGTACTTC. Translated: CASSLIRRQSYEQYF. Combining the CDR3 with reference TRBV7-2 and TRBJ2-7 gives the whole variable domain GAGVSQSPSNKVTEKGKDVELRCDPISGHTALYWYRQSLGQGLEFLIYFQGNSAPDKSGLPSDRFSAERTGGSVSTLTIQRTQQEDSAVYLCASSLIRRQSYEQYFGPGTRLTVT.

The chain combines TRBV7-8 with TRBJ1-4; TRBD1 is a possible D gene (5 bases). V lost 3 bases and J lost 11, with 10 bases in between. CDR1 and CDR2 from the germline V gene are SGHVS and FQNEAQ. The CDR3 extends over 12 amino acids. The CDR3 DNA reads TGTGCCAGCAGCTTTCGGTGGGGGAAACTGTTTTTT. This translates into CASSFRWGKLFF.

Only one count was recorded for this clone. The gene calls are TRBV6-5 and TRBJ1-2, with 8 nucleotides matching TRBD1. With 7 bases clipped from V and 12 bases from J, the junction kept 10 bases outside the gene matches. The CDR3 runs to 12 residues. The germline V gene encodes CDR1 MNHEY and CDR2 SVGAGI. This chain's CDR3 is CASIRTGTQNTF. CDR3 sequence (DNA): TGTGCCAGCATCCGGACAGGGACACAAAACACCTTC.

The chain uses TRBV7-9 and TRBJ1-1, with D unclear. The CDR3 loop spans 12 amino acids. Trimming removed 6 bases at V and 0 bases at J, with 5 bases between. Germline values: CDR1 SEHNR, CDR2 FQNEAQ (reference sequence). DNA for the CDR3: TGTGCCAGCAGTGTTATGAACACTGAAGCTTTCTTT. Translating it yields CASSVMNTEAFF. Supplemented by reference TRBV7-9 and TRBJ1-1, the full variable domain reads DTGVSQNPRHKITKRGQNVTFRCDPISEHNRLYWYRQTLGQGPEFLTYFQNEAQLEKSRLLSDRFSAERPKGSFSTLEIQRTEQGDSAMYLCASSVMNTEAFFGQGTRLTVV.

The CDR3 sequence is CASSPPTDREQFF. The CDR3 DNA sequence: TGTGCCAGCTCACCACCGACAGACAGGGAGCAGTTCTTC. V and J are TRBV18 and TRBJ2-1; TRBD1 is a possible D gene (6 bases). The CDR3 sequence is 13 residues long. The V and J ends lost 0 bases and 10 bases respectively, with 10 bases between them. Germline V gene data show CDR1 as KGHSH and CDR2 as LQKENI.

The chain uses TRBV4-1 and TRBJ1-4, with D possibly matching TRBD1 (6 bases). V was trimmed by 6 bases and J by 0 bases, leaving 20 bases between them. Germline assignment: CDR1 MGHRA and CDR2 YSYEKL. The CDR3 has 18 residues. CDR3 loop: CASRHVGRDTTTNEKLFF. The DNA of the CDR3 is TGCGCCAGCAGGCATGTCGGCAGGGACACCACAACTAATGAAAAACTGTTTTTT.

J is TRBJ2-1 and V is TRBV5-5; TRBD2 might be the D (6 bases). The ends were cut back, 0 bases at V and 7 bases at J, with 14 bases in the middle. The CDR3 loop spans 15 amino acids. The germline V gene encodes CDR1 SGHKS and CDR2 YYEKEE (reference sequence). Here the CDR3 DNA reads TGTGCCAGCAGCTTGGGCCTAGCGATCGGAAATGAGCAGTTCTTC. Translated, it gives CASSLGLAIGNEQFF.

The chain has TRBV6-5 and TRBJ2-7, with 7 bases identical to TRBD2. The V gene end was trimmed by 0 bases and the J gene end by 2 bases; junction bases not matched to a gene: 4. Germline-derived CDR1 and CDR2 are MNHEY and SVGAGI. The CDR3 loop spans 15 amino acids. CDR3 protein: CASSYSPGGPYEQYF. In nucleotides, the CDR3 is TGTGCCAGCAGTTACTCCCCGGGAGGCCCCTACGAGCAGTACTTC.

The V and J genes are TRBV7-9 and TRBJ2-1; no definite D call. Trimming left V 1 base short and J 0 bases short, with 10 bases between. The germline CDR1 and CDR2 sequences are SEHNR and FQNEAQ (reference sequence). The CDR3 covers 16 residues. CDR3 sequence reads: CASSLGSGSSYNEQFF. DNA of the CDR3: TGTGCCAGCAGCTTAGGCTCTGGTAGCTCCTACAATGAGCAGTTCTTC.

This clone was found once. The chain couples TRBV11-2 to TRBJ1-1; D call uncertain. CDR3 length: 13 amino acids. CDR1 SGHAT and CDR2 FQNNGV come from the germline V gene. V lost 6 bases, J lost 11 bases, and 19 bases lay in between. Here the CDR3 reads CASRQTSQSPAFF. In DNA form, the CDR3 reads TGTGCCAGCAGACAGACGTCCCAGTCCCCGGCTTTCTTT.

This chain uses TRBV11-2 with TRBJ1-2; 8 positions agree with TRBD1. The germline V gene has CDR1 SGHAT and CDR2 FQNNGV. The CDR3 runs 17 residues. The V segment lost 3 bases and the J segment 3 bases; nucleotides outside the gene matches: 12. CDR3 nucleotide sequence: TGTGCCAGCAGCTTCGGCCCATTTACAGGGGGAGACTATGGCTACACCTTC. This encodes CASSFGPFTGGDYGYTF.

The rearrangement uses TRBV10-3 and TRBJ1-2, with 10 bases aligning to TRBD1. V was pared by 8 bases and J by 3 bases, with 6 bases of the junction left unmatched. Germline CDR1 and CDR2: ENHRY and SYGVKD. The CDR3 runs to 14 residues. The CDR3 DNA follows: TGTGCCATCGAGGGAGGACAGGGGGACTATGGCTACACCTTC. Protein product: CAIEGGQGDYGYTF.

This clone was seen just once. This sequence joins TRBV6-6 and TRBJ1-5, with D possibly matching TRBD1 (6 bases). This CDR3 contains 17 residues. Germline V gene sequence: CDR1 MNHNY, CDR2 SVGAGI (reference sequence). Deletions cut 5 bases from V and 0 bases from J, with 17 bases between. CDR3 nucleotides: TGTGCCAGCAGTCGCATCGGGGGCGACTATAGCAATCAGCCCCAGCATTTT. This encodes CASSRIGGDYSNQPQHF.

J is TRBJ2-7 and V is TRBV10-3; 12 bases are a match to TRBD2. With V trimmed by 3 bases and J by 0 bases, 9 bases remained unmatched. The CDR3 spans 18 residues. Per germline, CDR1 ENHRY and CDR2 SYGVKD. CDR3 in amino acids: CAISESTSGGLHSYEQYF. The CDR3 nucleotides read TGTGCCATCAGTGAATCGACTAGCGGGGGATTACACTCCTACGAGCAGTACTTC.

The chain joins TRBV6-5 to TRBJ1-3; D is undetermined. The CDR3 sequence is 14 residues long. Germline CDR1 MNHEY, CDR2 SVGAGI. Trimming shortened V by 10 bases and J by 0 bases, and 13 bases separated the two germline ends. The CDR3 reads CATKVDFSGNTIYF. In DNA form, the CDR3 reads TGTGCCACTAAAGTTGATTTCTCTGGAAACACCATATATTTT.

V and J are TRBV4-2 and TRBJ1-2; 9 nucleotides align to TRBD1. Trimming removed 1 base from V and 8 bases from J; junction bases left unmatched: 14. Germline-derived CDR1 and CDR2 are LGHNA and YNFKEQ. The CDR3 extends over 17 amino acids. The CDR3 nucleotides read TGTGCCAGCAGCCAAGTGGGGGGAGGGGACAGGGTTTTCGGCTACACCTTC. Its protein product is CASSQVGGGDRVFGYTF.

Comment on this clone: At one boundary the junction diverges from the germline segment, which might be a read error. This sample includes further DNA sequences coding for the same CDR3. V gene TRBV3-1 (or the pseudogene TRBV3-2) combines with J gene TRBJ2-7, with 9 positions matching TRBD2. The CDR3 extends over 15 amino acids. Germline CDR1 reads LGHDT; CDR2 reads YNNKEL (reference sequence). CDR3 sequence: CASSQGLAGTYEQYF. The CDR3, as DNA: TGTGCCAGCAGCCAAGGGCTAGCGGGGACCTACGAACAGTACTTC.

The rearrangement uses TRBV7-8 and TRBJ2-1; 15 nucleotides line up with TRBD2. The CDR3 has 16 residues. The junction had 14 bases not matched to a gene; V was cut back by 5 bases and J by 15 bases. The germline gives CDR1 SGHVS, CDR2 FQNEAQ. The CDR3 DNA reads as TGTGCCAGCAGCCTACTACCGGGACTAGCGGGAGGACGGCTGTTCTTC. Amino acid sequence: CASSLLPGLAGGRLFF.

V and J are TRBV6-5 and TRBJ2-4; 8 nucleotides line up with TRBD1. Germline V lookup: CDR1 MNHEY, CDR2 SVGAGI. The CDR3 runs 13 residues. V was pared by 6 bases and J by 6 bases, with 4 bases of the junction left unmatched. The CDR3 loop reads CASSPDRANIQYF. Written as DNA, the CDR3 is TGTGCCAGCAGCCCGGACAGGGCAAACATTCAGTACTTC.

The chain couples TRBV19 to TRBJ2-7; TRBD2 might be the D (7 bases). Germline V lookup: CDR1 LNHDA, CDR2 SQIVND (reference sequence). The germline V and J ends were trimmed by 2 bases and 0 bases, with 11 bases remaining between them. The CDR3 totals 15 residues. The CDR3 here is CASSIRGTNSYEQYF. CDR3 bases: TGTGCCAGTAGTATAAGGGGGACTAACTCCTACGAGCAGTACTTC.

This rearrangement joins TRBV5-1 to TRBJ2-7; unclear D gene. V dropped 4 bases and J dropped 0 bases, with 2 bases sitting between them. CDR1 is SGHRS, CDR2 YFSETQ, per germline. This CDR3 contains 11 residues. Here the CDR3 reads CASSPSYEQYF. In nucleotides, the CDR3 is TGCGCCAGCAGCCCCTCCTACGAGCAGTACTTC.